This T cell receptor beta chain is from a study of identical twins. This clonotype has only a few counts. What it binds is unknown. TCRdb processed the 5' RACE reads anew with MiXCR; each CDR3 protein has one entry. The table has a few hundred thousand distinct CDR3 sequences, approximately 14% seen once. This CDR3 is built from 14 residues. Trimming pared 2 bases from V and 5 bases from J, leaving 12 bases between. In germline, CDR1 is MNHEY, CDR2 SVGAGI. Study observations and caveats: Conclusions rested on cross-sectional statistics rather than following the same donors. Partial confounding of zero-insertion analyses by invariant MAIT and iNKT cells was possible. Twins shared out-of-frame alpha sequences with excess low generation probability. Models, which agreed with sharing between unrelated individuals, nonetheless underestimated the out-of-frame TCR alpha sharing seen in monozygotic twins.

These data were also reused for a study on yellow fever vaccine responses in identical twins.

The V and J genes are TRBV6-5 and TRBJ1-1, with TRBD1 as a possible D gene (5 bases). The specimen sequenced was CD4+ T cells sorted from blood. This TCR came from a woman aged 18-29 years in good health. This CDR3 reads CASSYGGVVTEAFF. DNA of the CDR3: TGTGCCAGCAGTTACGGAGGGGTAGTGACTGAAGCTTTCTTT.